This TCR beta chain is from a study of blood T cell repertoires in COVID-19. Living in about two dozen US areas, the participants were between roughly 18 and 90 years of age. The CDR3 has 14 amino acids. Germline assignment: CDR1 LNHDA and CDR2 SQIVND (reference sequence). Trimming shortened V by 6 bases and J by 6 bases, and 16 bases separated the two germline ends. TCRdb's copy holds only in-frame clones and misses some; the assay was immunoSEQ multiplex PCR. The sample yields about 210,000 clones, 70% to 90% seen once. This clonotype was obtained from a man aged 30 to 39 who had recovered from COVID-19. The sequencing sample was made of PBMCs or T cells enriched from blood (not recorded which). The gene calls are TRBV19 and TRBJ2-3, with D perhaps TRBD1 (6 bases). Here the CDR3 DNA reads TGTGCCAGTAGAGGGGACACGGGAACCGATACGCAGTATTTT. It is translated as CASRGDTGTDTQYF. Using reference TRBV19 and TRBJ2-3 for the parts outside the CDR3, the full variable domain is DGGITQSPKYLFRKEGQNVTLSCEQNLNHDAMYWYRQDPGQGLRLIYYSQIVNDFQKGDIAEGYSVSREKKESFPLTVTSAQKNPTAFYLCASRGDTGTDTQYFGPGTRLTVL.